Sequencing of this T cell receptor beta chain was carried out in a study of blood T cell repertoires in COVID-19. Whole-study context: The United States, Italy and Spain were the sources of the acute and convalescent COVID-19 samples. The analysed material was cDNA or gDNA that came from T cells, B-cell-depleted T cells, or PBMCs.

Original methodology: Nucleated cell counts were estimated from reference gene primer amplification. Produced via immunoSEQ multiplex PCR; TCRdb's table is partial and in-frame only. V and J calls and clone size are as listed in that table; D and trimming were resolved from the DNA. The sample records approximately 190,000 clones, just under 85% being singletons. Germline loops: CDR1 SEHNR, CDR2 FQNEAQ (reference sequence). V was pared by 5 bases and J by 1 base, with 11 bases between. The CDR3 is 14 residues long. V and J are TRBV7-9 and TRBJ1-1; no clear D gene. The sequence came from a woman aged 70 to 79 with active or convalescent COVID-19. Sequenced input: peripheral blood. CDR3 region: CASSREGGNTEAFF. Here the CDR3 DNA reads TGTGCCAGCAGCCGAGAGGGTGGGAACACTGAAGCTTTCTTT.